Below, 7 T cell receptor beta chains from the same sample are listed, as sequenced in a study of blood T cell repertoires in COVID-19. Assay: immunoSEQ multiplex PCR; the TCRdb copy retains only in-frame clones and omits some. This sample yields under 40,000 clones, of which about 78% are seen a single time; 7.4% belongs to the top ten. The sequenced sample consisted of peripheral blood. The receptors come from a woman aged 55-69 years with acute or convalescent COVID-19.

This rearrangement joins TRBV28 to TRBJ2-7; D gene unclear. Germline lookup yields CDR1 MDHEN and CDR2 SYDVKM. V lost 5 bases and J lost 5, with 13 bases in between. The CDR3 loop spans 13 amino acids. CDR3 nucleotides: TGTGCCAGCAGTACCCCCCCATCGGACGAGCAGTACTTC. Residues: CASSTPPSDEQYF.

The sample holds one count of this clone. CDR3 nucleotide sequence: TGTGCCAGCAGCGCGGTGGGGGCGCGGACTTTCTTT. Protein sequence: CASSAVGARTFF. The genes are TRBV14 and TRBJ1-1, with D maybe TRBD1 (6 bases). The CDR3 is 12 amino acids. The V gene's germline CDR1 is SGHDN and CDR2 FVKESK. With 5 bases removed from V and 12 bases from J, the gap between germline ends came to 16 bases.

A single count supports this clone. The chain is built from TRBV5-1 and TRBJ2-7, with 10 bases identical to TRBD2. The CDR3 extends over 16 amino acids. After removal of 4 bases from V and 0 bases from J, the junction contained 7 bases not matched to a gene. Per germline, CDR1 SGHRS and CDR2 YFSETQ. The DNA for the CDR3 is TGCGCCAGCAGCAGGTGGACTAGCGGAGGCTCCTACGAGCAGTACTTC. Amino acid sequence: CASSRWTSGGSYEQYF. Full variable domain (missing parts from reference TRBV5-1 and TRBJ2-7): KAGVTQTPRYLIKTRGQQVTLSCSPISGHRSVSWYQQTPGQGLQFLFEYFSETQRNKGNFPGRFSGRQFSNSRSEMNVSTLELGDSALYLCASSRWTSGGSYEQYFGPGTRLTVT.

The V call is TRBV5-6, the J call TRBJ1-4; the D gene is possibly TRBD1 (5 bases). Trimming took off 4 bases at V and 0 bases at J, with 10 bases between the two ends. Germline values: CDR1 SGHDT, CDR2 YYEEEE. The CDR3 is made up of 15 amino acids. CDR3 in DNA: TGTGCCAGCAGCCCTGGGGCCGCAACTAATGAAAAACTGTTTTTT. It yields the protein CASSPGAATNEKLFF. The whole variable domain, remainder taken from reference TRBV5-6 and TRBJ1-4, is DAGVTQSPTHLIKTRGQQVTLRCSPKSGHDTVSWYQQALGQGPQFIFQYYEEEERQRGNFPDRFSGHQFPNYSSELNVNALLLGDSALYLCASSPGAATNEKLFFGSGTQLSVL.

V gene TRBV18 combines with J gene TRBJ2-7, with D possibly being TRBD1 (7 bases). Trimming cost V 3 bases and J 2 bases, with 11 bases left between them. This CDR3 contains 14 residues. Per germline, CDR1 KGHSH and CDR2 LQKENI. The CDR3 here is CASSPRGRTYEQYF. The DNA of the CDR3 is TGTGCCAGCTCACCCAGGGGGAGGACCTACGAGCAGTACTTC. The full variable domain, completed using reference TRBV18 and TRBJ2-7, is NAGVMQNPRHLVRRRGQEARLRCSPMKGHSHVYWYRQLPEEGLKFMVYLQKENIIDESGMPKERFSAEFPKEGPSILRIQQVVRGDSAAYFCASSPRGRTYEQYFGPGTRLTVT.

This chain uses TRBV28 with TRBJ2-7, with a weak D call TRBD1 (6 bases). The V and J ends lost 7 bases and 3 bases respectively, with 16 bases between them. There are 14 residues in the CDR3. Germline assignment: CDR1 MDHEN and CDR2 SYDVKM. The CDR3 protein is CASTPTGSYYEQYF. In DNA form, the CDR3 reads TGTGCCAGCACCCCGACAGGTTCTTACTACGAGCAGTACTTC.

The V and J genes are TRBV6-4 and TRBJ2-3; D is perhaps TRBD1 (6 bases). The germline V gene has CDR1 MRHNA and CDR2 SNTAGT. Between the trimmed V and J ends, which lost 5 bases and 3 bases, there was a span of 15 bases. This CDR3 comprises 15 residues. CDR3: CASSIQGFGTDTQYF. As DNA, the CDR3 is TGTGCCAGCAGTATCCAGGGGTTCGGGACAGATACGCAGTATTTT.